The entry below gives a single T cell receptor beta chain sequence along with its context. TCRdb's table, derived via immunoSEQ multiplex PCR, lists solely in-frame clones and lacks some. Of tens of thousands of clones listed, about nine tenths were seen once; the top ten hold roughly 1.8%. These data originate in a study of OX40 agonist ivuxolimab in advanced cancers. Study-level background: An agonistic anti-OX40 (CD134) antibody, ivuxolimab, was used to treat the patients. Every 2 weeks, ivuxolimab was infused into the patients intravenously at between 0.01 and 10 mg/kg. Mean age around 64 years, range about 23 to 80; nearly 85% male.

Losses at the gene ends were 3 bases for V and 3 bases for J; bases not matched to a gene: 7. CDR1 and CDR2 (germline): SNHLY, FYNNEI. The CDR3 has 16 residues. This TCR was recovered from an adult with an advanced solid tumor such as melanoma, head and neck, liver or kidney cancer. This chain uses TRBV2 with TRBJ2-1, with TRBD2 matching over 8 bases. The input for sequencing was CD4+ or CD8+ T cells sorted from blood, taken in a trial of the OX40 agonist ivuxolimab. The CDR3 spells CASSEEGSGIYNEQFF. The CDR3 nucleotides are TGTGCCAGCAGTGAGGAGGGTAGCGGGATCTACAATGAGCAGTTCTTC.